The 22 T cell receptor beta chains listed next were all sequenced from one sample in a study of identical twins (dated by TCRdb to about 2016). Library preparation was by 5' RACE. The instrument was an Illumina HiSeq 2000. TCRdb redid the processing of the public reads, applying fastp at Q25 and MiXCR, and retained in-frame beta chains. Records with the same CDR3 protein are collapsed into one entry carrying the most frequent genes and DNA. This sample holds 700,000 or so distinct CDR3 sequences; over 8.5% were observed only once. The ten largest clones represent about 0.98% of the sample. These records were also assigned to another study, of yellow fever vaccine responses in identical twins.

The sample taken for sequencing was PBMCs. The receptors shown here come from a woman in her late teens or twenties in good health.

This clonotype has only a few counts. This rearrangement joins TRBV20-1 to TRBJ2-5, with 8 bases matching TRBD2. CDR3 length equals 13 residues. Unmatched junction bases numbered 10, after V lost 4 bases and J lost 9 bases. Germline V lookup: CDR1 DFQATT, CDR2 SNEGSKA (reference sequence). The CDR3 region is CSAIPGGPPPQYF. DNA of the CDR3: TGCAGTGCTATTCCGGGAGGGCCACCGCCCCAGTACTTC.

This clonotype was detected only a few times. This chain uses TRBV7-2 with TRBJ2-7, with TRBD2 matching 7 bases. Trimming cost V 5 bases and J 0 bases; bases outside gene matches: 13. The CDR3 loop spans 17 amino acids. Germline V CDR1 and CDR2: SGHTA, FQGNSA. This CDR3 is CASSPRPGLPSSYEQYF. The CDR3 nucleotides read TGTGCCAGCAGCCCGAGACCGGGACTACCGAGCTCCTACGAGCAGTACTTC.

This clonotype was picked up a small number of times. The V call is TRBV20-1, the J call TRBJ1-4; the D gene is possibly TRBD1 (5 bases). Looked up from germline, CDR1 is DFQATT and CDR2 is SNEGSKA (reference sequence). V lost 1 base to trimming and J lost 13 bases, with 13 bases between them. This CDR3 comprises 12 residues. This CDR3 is CSARAGPGALFF. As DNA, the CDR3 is TGCAGTGCTAGAGCGGGACCAGGAGCACTGTTTTTT.

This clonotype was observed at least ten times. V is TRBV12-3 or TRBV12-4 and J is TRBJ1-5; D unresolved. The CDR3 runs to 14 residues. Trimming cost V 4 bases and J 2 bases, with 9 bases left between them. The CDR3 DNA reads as TGTGCCAGCAGTTCCGACGGCGGCAATCAGCCCCAGCATTTT. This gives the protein CASSSDGGNQPQHF.

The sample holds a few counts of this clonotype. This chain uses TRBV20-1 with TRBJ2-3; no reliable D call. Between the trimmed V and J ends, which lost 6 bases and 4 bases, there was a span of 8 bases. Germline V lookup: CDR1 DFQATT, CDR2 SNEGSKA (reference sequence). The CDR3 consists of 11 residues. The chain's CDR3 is CSAPFPDTQYF. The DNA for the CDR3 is TGCAGTGCCCCCTTCCCAGATACGCAGTATTTT.

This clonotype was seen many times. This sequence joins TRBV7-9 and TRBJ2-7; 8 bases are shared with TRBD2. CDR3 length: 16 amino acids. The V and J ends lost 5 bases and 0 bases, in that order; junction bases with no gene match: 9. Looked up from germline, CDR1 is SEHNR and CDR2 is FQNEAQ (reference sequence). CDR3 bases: TGTGCCAGCAGCCCCCTGTCGGGGGGGAGCTCCTACGAGCAGTACTTC. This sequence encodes CASSPLSGGSSYEQYF.

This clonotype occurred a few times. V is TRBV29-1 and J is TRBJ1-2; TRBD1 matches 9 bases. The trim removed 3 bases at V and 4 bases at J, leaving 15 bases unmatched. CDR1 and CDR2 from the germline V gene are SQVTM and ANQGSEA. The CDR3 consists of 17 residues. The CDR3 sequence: CSVDYAGTGTKSYGYTF. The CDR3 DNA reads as TGCAGCGTTGATTATGCCGGGACAGGGACCAAAAGCTATGGCTACACCTTC.

The CDR3 sequence: CASGALAGSGQYF. The CDR3 DNA is TGTGCCAGCGGCGCGCTAGCGGGATCGGGCCAGTACTTC. The chain recombines TRBV27 with TRBJ2-5, with 9 bases fitting TRBD2. There are 13 residues in the CDR3. V lost 8 bases and J lost 10; bases outside the gene matches: 11. The germline gives CDR1 MNHEY, CDR2 SMNVEV (reference sequence).

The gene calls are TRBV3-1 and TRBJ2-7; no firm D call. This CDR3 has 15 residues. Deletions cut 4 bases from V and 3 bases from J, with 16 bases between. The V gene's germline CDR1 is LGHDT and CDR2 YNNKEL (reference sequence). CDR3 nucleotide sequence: TGTGCCAGCAGCCGAGAAGGCCACTCTTTCTACGAGCAGTACTTC. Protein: CASSREGHSFYEQYF.

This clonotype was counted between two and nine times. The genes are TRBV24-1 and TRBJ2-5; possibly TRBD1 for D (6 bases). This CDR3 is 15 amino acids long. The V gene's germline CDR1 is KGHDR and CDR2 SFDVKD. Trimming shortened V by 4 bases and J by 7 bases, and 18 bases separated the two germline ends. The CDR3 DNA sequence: TGTGCCACCAGTGACGTCCCGGGCGTAGGGGGGACCCAGTACTTC. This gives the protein CATSDVPGVGGTQYF.

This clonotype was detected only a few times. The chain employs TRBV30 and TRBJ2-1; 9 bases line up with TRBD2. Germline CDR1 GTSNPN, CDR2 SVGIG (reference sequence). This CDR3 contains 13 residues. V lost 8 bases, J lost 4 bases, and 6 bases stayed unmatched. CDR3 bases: TGTGCCGGACGACTAGCGGCTTACAATGAGCAGTTCTTC. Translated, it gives CAGRLAAYNEQFF.

CDR3 sequence: CASSRIQGMSYEQYF. For the CDR3, the DNA is TGTGCCAGCAGCCGAATACAGGGAATGAGCTACGAGCAGTACTTC. The genes are TRBV11-2 and TRBJ2-7, with D possibly TRBD1 on 6 matching bases. V was trimmed by 5 bases and J by 3 bases, leaving 17 bases between them. CDR1 and CDR2 from the germline V gene are SGHAT and FQNNGV. The CDR3 length is 15 residues.

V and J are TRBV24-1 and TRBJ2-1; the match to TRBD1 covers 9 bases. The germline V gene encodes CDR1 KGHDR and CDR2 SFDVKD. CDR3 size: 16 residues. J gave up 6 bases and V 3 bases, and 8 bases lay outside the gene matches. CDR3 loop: CATSDPTGGVVNEQFF. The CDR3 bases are TGTGCCACCAGTGATCCGACAGGGGGAGTGGTCAATGAGCAGTTCTTC.

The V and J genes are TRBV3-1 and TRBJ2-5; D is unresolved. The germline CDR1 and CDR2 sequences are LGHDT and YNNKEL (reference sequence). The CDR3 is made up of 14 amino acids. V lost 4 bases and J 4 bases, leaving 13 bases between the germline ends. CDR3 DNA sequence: TGTGCCAGCAGCCGTCCATTAGCCGGAGAGACCCAGTACTTC. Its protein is CASSRPLAGETQYF.

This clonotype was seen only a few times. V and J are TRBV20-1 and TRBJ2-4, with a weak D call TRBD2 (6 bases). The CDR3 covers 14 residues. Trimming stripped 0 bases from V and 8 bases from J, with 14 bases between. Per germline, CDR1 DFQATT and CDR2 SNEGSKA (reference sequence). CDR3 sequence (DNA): TGCAGTGCTAGAGATTTGATTGGCGGGGACATTCAGTACTTC. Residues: CSARDLIGGDIQYF.

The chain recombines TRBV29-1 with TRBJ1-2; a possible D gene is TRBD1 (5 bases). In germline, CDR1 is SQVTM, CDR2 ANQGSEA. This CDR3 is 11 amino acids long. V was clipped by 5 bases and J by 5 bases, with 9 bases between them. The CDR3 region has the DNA TGCAGCGTTCAGGGCTGGTATGGCTACACCTTC. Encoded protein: CSVQGWYGYTF. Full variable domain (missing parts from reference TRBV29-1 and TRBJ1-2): SAVISQKPSRDICQRGTSLTIQCQVDSQVTMMFWYRQQPGQSLTLIATANQGSEATYESGFVIDKFPISRPNLTFSTLTVSNMSPEDSSIYLCSVQGWYGYTFGSGTRLTVV.

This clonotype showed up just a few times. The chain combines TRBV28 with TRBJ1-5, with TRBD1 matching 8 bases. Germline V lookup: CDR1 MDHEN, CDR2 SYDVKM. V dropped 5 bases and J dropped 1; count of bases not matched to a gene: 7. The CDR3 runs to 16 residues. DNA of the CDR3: TGTGCCAGCAGTCAAACGACAGGGGACAGCAATCAGCCCCAGCATTTT. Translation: CASSQTTGDSNQPQHF.

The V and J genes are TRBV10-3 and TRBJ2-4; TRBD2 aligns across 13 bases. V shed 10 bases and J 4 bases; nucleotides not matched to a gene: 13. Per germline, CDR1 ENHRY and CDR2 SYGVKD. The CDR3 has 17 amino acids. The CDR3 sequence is CATLPGLAGNLKNIQYF. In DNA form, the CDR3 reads TGTGCCACCTTACCGGGACTAGCGGGAAACCTTAAAAACATTCAGTACTTC.

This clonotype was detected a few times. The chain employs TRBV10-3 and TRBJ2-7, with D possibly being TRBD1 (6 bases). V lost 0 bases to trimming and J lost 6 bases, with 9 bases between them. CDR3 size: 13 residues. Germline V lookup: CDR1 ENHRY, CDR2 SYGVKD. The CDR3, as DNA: TGTGCCATCAGTGAGTCCACAGGGTCCGAGCAGTACTTC. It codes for CAISESTGSEQYF.

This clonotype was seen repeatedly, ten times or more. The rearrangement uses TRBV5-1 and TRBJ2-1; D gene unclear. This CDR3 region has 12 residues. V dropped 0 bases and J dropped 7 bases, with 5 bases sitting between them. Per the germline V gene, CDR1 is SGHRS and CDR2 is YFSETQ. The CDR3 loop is CASSLARNEQFF. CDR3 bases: TGCGCCAGCAGCTTGGCCCGGAATGAGCAGTTCTTC.

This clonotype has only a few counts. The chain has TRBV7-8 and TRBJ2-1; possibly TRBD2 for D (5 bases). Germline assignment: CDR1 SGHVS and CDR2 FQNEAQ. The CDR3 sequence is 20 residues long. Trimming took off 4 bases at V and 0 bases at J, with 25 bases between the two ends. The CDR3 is CASSSSSPQWLGSSYNEQFF. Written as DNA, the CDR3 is TGTGCCAGCAGCTCCTCTTCGCCCCAGTGGCTGGGGAGCTCCTACAATGAGCAGTTCTTC.

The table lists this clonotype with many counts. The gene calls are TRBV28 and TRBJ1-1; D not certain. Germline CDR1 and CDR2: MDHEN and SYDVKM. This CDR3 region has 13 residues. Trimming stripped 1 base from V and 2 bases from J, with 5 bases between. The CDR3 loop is CASSLYSNTEAFF. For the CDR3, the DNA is TGTGCCAGCAGTTTATACAGTAACACTGAAGCTTTCTTT.